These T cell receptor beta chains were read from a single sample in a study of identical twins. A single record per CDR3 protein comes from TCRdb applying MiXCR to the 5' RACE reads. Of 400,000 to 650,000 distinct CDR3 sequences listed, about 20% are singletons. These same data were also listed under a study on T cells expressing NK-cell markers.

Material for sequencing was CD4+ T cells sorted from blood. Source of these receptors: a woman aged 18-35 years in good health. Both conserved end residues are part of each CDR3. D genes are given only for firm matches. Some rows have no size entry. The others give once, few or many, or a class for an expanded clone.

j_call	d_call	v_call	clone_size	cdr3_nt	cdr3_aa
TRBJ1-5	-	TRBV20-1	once	TGCAGTGCTAGTTATCGGGGGCGGGGCGATCAGCCCCAGCATTTT	CSASYRGRGDQPQHF
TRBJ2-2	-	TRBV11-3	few	TGTGCCAGCAGCCAAGTCAGCGGGCCATACACCGGGGAGCTGTTTTTT	CASSQVSGPYTGELFF
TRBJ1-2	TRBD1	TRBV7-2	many	TGTGCCAGCAGCCTTCGGACAGGGGACGGCTACACCTTC	CASSLRTGDGYTF
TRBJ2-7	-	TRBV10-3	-	TGTGCCATCAGTGAGTCGATCCACGAGCAGTACTTC	CAISESIHEQYF
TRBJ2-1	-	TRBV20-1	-	TGCAGTGCTAGGAACCCTAGCAACCCCTACAATGAGCAGTTCTTC	CSARNPSNPYNEQFF
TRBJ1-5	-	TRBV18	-	TGTGCCAGCTCACTTATTTCGTCAGGGACACAGCCCCAGCATTTT	CASSLISSGTQPQHF
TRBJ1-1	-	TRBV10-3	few	TGTGCCATCAGTGTCTCTCCCGGGAACACTGAAGCTTTCTTT	CAISVSPGNTEAFF
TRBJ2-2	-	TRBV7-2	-	TGTGCCAGCCTCATCGGGGTAGGCACCGGGGAGCTGTTTTTT	CASLIGVGTGELFF
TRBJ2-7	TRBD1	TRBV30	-	TGTGCCTGCACAGGGGTAAAGAGGTACGAGCAGTACTTC	CACTGVKRYEQYF
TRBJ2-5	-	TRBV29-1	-	TGCAGCGCCCAAGTAGGGGGGAGGGCCGGTGAGACCCAGTACTTC	CSAQVGGRAGETQYF
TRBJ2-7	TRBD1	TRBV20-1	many	TGCAGTGCCCGCGACCTTACAGGGGCACACGAGCAGTACTTC	CSARDLTGAHEQYF
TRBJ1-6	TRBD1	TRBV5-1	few	TGCGCCAGCAGCCCAGGGGGGGGGACCTATTACCCACCCCTCCACTTT	CASSPGGGTYYPPLHF
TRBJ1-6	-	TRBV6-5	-	TGTGCCAGCAGTTTAAACGGGATTGACTCACCCCTCCACTTT	CASSLNGIDSPLHF
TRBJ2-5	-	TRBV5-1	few	TGCGCCAGCAGCTTGGTAACAGGGACTCCCCAAGAGACCCAGTACTTC	CASSLVTGTPQETQYF
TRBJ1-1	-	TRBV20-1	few	TGCAGGGTCGGGGAGGACACTGAAGTTTTCTTT	CRVGEDTEVFF
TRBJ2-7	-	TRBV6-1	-	TGTGCCAGCAGTGAAGCTCCGGTACCCTACGAGCAGTACTTC	CASSEAPVPYEQYF
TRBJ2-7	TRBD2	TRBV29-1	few	TGCAGCGTGAAACTAGCGGGGATTCGCTACGAGCAGTACTTC	CSVKLAGIRYEQYF
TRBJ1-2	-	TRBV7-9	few	TGTGCCAGCAGCTTCGGGTCTGCGGGCTACACCTTC	CASSFGSAGYTF
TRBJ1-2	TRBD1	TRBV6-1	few	TGTGCCAGCAGCAAGACAGGGGGCAATGGCTACACCTTC	CASSKTGGNGYTF
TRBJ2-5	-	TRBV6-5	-	TGTGCCAGCAGTAACCCAATGGAGACCCAGTACTTC	CASSNPMETQYF
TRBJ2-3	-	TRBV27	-	TGTGCCAGCAGTGCGCAAACGACTAGAGCAGATACGCAGTATTTT	CASSAQTTRADTQYF
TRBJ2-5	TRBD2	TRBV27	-	TGTGCCAGCAGTCCGGGGGAGGGTGAGACCCAGTACTTC	CASSPGEGETQYF
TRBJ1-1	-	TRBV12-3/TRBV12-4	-	TGTGCCAGCAGTTCGGGGGGGCTAGGACCCGAAGCTTTCTTT	CASSSGGLGPEAFF
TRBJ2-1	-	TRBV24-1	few	TGTGCCACCAGTGATACCCGGACAGCGTTCAATGAGCAGTTCTTC	CATSDTRTAFNEQFF
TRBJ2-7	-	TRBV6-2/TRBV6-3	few	TGTGCCAGCAGTTACGGTCAGCACGAGCAGTACTTC	CASSYGQHEQYF